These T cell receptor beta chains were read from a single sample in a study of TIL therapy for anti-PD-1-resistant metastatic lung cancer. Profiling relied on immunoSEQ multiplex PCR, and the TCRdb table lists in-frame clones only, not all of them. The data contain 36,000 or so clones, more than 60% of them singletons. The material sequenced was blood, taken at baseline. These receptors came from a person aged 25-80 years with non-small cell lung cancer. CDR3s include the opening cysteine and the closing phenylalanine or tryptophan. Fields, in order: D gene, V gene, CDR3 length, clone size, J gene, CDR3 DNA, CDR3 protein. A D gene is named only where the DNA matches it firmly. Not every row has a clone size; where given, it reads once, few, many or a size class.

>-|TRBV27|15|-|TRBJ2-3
TGTGCCAGCAGTTTATCGGGGCAGCTACCAGATACGCAGTATTTT
CASSLSGQLPDTQYF
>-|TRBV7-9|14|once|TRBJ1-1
TGTGCCAGCAGCTCCGCCGGGGAAGGGGTTGAAGCTTTCTTT
CASSSAGEGVEAFF
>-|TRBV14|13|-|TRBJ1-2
TGTGCCAGCAGCCAAGACAGGTGGGATGGCTACACCTTC
CASSQDRWDGYTF
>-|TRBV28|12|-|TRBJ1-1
TGTGCCGGCAAGTCATCCGTAGGTAAGGCTTTCTTT
CAGKSSVGKAFF
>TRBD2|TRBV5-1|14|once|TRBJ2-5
TGCGCCAGCAGCTCTGGGGGGGAACAAGAGACCCAGTACTTC
CASSSGGEQETQYF
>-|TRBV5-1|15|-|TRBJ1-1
TGCGCCAGCAGCTTGGACAAGGGGGTATACACTGAAGCTTTCTTT
CASSLDKGVYTEAFF
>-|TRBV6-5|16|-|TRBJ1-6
TGTGCCAGCAGTTACGCGTCAGGTTGGGAGAATTCACCCCTCCACTTT
CASSYASGWENSPLHF
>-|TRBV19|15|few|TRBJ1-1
TGTGCCAGTAGGCAAACTGGGTTGCGTTTTCATGTTGCTTTCTTT
CASRQTGLRFHVAFF
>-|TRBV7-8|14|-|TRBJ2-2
TGTGCCAGCAGCCTTAGGGGGGGGTCCGGGGAGCTGTTTTTT
CASSLRGGSGELFF
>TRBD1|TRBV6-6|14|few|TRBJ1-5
TGTGCCACCGGGACAGGGAATAGCAATCAGCCCCAGCATTTT
CATGTGNSNQPQHF
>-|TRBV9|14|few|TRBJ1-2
TGTGCCAGCAGCGGGACAGAGACTAACTATGGCTACACCTTC
CASSGTETNYGYTF
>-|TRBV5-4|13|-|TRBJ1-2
TGTGCCAGCAGGCCGGGCCACCCTTTTGGCTACACCTTC
CASRPGHPFGYTF
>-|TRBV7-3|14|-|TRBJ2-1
TGTGCCAGCAGCTTAATCCCTGGGATCAATGAGCAGTTCTTC
CASSLIPGINEQFF
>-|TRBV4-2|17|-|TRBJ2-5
TGTGCCAGCAGCCAAGTTGCCAGGGGACTTGGCCAAGAGACCCAGTACTTC
CASSQVARGLGQETQYF
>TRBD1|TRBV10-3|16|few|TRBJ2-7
TGTGCCATCAGCGATACCTCCGGACAGGGGGCTGGAGAGCAGTACTTC
CAISDTSGQGAGEQYF
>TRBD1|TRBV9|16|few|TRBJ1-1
TGTGCCAGCAGTGAAGCCGGGACAGGGTGGTACACTGAAGCTTTCTTT
CASSEAGTGWYTEAFF
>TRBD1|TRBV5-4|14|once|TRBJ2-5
TGTGCCAGCAGCGAGGGACAGCTACAAGAGACCCAGTACTTC
CASSEGQLQETQYF
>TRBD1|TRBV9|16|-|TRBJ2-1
TGTGCCAGCAGCGGCCGGACAGGGGTCGTGGACAATGAGCAGTTCTTC
CASSGRTGVVDNEQFF
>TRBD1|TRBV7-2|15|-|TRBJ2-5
TGTGCCAGCAGCTTAGGCCCACAGGGGACGGAGACCCAGTACTTC
CASSLGPQGTETQYF
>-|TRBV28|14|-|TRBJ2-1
TGTGCCAGCAGACCCGCCGGGCGAAACAATGAGCAGTTCTTC
CASRPAGRNNEQFF
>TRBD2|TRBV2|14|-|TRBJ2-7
TGTGCCAGCAGGGATAGCGGGGGGAACTACGAGCAGTACTTC
CASRDSGGNYEQYF
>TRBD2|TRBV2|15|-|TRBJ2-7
TGTGCCAGCAGTCGACTAGCGGTGACCTCCTACGAGCAGTACTTC
CASSRLAVTSYEQYF
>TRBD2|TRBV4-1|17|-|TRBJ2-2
TGCGCCAGCAGCCAAGCTTTAGCGGGCCCGCTCACCGGGGAGCTGTTTTTT
CASSQALAGPLTGELFF
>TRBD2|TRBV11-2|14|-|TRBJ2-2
TGTGCCAGCAGCCCGACTAGCGGGTTCGGGGAGCTGTTTTTT
CASSPTSGFGELFF
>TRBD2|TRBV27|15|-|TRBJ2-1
TGTGCCAGCAGCCCTGGGCCTAGCGGATACAATGAGCAGTTCTTC
CASSPGPSGYNEQFF
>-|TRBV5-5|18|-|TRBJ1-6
TGTGCCAGCAGCTTGAGAATGTCGGAGTTGAGAAGAAGTTCACCCCTCCACTTT
CASSLRMSELRRSSPLHF
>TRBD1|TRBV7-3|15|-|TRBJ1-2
TGTGCCAGCAGCCCGGAAGGGACAGGGGCACGGGGCTACACCTTC
CASSPEGTGARGYTF
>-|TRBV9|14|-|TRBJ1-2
TGTGCCAGCAGCGTAGGGGCTCGCGACTATGGCTACACCTTC
CASSVGARDYGYTF
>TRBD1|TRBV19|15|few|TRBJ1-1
TGTGCCAGTACCCTAAGTGGGACAGGGGGTACTGAAGCTTTCTTT
CASTLSGTGGTEAFF